This T cell receptor (beta chain) was retrieved from a study of patients and donors after allogeneic stem cell transplantation. TCRdb processed the RT-PCR reads anew with MiXCR; each CDR3 protein has one entry. The table has about 410,000 distinct CDR3 sequences, 16% seen once. This clonotype was seen a handful of times. The germline CDR1 and CDR2 sequences are LNHDA and SQIVND (reference sequence). The ends lost 5 bases at V and 4 bases at J; junction bases unmatched: 8. There are 16 residues in the CDR3. This sequence originates from a human donor who was either an allogeneic HSCT recipient or a stem cell or donor lymphocyte infusion donor (not recorded which). It is not recorded whose cells these are; they may come from a transplant donor. The chain is built from TRBV19 and TRBJ2-2; TRBD1 aligns across 9 bases. The sequenced sample was blood, either unsorted or a sorted T cell fraction (not recorded which). The CDR3 loop reads CASSPLGQGGTGELFF. CDR3 nucleotide sequence: TGTGCCAGTAGTCCATTGGGACAGGGAGGCACCGGGGAGCTGTTTTTT.